This entry describes one T cell receptor beta chain. The study recruited people aged 18 to 89 years across some 23 US areas. This sample is part of a study of blood T cell repertoires in COVID-19. Overall study context: Sources were T cells, B-cell-depleted T cells, or PBMCs; the material itself was cDNA or gDNA.

CDR1 and CDR2 (germline): SNHLY, FYNNEI. Germline trimming cut 7 bases from V and 2 bases from J; bases unmatched to any gene: 6. This CDR3 comprises 15 residues. Some clones are missing from TCRdb's copy, which holds only in-frame ones; the method was immunoSEQ multiplex PCR. The data contain around 300,000 clones, about 88% of them singletons. Sequencing input: PBMCs or T cells enriched from blood (not recorded which). The rearrangement links TRBV2 to TRBJ2-3, with 10 bases identical to TRBD1. This sequence was found in a woman aged 50 to 60 who had recovered from COVID-19. This CDR3 is CASTPGQGFTDTQYF. CDR3 DNA: TGTGCCAGCACTCCGGGACAGGGGTTCACAGATACGCAGTATTTT.